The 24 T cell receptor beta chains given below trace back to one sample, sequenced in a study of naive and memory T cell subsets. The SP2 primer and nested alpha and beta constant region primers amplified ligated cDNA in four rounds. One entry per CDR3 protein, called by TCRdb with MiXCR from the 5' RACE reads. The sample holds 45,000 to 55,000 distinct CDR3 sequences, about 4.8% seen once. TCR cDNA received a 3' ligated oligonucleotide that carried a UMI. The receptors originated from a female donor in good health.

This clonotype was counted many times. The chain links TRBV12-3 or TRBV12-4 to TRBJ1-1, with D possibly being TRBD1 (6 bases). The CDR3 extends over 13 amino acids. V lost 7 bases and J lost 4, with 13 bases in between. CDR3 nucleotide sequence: TGTGCCAGCAAGGGGGGGCTCGGCACTGAAGCTTTCTTT. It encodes CASKGGLGTEAFF.

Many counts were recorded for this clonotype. The CDR3: CASSIRVAGVASYEQYF. CDR3 nucleotide sequence: TGCGCCAGCAGCATCCGTGTAGCGGGAGTGGCGTCCTACGAGCAGTACTTC. The rearrangement joins TRBV5-1 to TRBJ2-7; TRBD2 aligns across 9 bases. Germline values: CDR1 SGHRS, CDR2 YFSETQ. This CDR3 is 17 amino acids long. V lost 4 bases, J lost 1 base, and 12 bases stayed unmatched.

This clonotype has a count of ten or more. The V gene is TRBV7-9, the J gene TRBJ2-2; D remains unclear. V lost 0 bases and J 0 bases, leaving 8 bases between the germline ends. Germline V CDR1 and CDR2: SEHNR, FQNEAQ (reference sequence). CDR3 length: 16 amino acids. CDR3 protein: CASSLAAPPNTGELFF. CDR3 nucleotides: TGTGCCAGCAGCTTAGCGGCACCTCCGAACACCGGGGAGCTGTTTTTT.

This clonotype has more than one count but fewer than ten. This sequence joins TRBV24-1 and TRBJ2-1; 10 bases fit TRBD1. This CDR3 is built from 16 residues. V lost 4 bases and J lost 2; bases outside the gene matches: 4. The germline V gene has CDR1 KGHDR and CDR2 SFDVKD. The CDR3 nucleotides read TGTGCCACCAGTGACCCAGACAGGGGGCCCTACAATGAGCAGTTCTTC. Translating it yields CATSDPDRGPYNEQFF.

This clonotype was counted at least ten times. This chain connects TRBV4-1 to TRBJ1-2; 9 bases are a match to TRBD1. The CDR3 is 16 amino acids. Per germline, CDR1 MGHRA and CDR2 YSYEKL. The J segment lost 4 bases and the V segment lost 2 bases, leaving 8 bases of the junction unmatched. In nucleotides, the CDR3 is TGCGCCAGCAGCCAAACCGGGACAGGGAGGGTCTATGGCTACACCTTC. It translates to CASSQTGTGRVYGYTF.

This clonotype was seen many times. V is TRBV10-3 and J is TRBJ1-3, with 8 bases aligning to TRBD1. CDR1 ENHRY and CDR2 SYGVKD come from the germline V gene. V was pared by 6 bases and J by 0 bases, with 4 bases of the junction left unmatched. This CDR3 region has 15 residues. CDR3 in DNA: TGTGCCATCAGGACAGGGGCCAGCTCTGGAAACACCATATATTTT. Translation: CAIRTGASSGNTIYF.

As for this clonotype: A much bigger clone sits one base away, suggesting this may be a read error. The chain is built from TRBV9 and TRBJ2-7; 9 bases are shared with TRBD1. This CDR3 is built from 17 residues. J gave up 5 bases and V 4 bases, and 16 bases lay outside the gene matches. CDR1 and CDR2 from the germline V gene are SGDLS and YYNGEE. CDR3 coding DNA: TGTGCCAGCAGCCCAACCCCTACCGGGACAGGGTGCCACGAGCAGTACTTC. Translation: CASSPTPTGTGCHEQYF.

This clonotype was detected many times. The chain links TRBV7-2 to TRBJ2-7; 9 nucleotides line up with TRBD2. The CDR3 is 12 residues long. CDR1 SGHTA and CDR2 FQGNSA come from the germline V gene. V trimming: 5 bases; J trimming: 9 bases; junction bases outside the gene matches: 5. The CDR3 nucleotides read TGTGCCAGCAGCCCTAGCGGGATGGGGCAGTACTTC. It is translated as CASSPSGMGQYF.

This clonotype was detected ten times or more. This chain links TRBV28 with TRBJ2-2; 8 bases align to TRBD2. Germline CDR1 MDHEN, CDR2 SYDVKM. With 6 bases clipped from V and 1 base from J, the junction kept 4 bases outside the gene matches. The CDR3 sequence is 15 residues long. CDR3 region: CASSPGGENTGELFF. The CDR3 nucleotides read TGTGCCAGCAGCCCCGGGGGGGAGAACACCGGGGAGCTGTTTTTT.

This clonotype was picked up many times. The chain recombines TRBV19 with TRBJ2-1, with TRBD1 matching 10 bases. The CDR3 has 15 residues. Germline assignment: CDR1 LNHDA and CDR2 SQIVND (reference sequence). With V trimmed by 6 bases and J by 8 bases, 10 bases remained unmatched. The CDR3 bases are TGTGCCAGTAGACCGGTGGGACAGGGGCACGATGAGCAGTTCTTC. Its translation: CASRPVGQGHDEQFF. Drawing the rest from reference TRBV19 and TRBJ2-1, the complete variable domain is DGGITQSPKYLFRKEGQNVTLSCEQNLNHDAMYWYRQDPGQGLRLIYYSQIVNDFQKGDIAEGYSVSREKKESFPLTVTSAQKNPTAFYLCASRPVGQGHDEQFFGPGTRLTVL.

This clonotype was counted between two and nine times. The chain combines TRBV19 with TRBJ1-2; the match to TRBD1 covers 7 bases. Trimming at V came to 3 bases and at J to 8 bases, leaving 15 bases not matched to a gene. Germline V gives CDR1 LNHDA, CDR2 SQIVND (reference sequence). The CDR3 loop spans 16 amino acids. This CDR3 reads CASSIRPSGTADGYTF. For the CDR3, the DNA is TGTGCCAGTAGTATCCGACCCTCCGGGACAGCTGACGGCTACACCTTC.

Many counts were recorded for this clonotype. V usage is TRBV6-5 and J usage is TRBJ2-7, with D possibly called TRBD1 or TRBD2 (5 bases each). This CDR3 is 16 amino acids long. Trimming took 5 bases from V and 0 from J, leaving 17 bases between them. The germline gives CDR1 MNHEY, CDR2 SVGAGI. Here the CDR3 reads CASSRKPGTASYEQYF. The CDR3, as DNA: TGTGCCAGCAGTAGAAAACCCGGGACCGCCTCCTACGAGCAGTACTTC.

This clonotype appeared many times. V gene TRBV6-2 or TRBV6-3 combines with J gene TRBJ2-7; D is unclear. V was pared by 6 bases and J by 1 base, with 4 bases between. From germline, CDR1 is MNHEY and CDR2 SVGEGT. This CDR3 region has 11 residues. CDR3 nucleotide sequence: TGTGCCAGCAGCCGTTCCTACGAGCAGTACTTC. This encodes CASSRSYEQYF.

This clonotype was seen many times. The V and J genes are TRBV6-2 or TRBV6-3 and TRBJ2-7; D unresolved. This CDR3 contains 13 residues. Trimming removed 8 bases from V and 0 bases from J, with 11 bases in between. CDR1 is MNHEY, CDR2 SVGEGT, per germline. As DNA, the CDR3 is TGTGCCAGCGCGGACCTAATCTCCTACGAGCAGTACTTC. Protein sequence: CASADLISYEQYF.

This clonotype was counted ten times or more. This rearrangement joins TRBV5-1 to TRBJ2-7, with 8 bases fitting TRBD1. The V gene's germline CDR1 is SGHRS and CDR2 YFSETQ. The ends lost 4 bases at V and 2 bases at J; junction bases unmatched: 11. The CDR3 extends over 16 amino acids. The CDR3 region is CASSLKPMTGAYEQYF. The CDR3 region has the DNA TGCGCCAGCAGCCTTAAGCCGATGACAGGGGCCTACGAGCAGTACTTC.

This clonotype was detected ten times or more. The CDR3 region is CASSINRDSVSNQPQHF. Here the CDR3 DNA reads TGTGCCAGTAGTATAAACCGGGACAGCGTTAGCAATCAGCCCCAGCATTTT. J is TRBJ1-5 and V is TRBV19; 7 nucleotides match TRBD1. The CDR3 runs to 17 residues. V lost 2 bases and J lost 0; bases outside the gene matches: 7. Germline V lookup: CDR1 LNHDA, CDR2 SQIVND (reference sequence).

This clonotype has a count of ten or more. CDR3 sequence (DNA): TGTGCCAGCAGTCCCCCGGAAGTTGGGGGCTACACCTTC. It specifies CASSPPEVGGYTF. The genes are TRBV28 and TRBJ1-2; the D is unclear. CDR3 length: 13 amino acids. In germline, CDR1 is MDHEN, CDR2 SYDVKM. V was shortened by 5 bases and J by 8 bases, with 15 bases between the two germline ends.

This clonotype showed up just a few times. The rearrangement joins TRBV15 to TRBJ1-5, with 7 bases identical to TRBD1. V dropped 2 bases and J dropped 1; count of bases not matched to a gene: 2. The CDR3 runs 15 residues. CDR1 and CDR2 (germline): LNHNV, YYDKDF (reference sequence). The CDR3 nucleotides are TGTGCCACCAGCAGAACAGGGGTGAGCAATCAGCCCCAGCATTTT. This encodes CATSRTGVSNQPQHF. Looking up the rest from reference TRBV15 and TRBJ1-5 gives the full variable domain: DAMVIQNPRYQVTQFGKPVTLSCSQTLNHNVMYWYQQKSSQAPKLLFHYYDKDFNNEADTPDNFQSRRPNTSFCFLDIRSPGLGDTAMYLCATSRTGVSNQPQHFGDGTRLSIL.

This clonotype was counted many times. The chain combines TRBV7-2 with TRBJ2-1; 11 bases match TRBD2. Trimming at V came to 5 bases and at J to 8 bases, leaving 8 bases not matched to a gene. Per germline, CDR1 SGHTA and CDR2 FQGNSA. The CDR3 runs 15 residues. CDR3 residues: CASSHSLAGGDEQFF. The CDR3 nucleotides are TGTGCCAGCAGCCACTCCCTAGCGGGAGGCGATGAGCAGTTCTTC.

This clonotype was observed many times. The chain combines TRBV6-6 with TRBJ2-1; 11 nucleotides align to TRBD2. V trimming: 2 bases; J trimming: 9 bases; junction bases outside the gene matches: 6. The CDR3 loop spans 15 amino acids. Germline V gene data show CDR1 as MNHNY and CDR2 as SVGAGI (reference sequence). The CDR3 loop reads CASSYVAGGPGEQFF. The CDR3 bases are TGTGCCAGCAGTTACGTAGCGGGAGGGCCGGGTGAGCAGTTCTTC.

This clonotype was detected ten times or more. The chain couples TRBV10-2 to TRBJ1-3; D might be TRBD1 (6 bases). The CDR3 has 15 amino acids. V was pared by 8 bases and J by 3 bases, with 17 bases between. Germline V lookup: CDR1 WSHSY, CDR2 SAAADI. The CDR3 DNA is TGCGCCAGCTGGGGGCAGTTAAGTGGTGGAAACACCATATATTTT. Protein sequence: CASWGQLSGGNTIYF.

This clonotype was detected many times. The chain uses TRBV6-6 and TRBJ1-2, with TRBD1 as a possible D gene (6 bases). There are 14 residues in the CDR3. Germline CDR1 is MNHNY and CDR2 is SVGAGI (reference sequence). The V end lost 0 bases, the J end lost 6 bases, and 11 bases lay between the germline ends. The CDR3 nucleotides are TGTGCCAGCAGTTACTCGAGGGGGAATGATGGCTACACCTTC. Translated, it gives CASSYSRGNDGYTF.

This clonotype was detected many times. The CDR3 here is CASGRGGLTYEQYF. As DNA, the CDR3 is TGTGCCAGCGGCCGGGGAGGACTAACCTACGAGCAGTACTTC. This sequence joins TRBV7-9 and TRBJ2-7; a weak D match, TRBD2 (6 bases). V lost 8 bases to trimming and J lost 2 bases, with 16 bases between them. Germline lookup yields CDR1 SEHNR and CDR2 FQNEAQ (reference sequence). This CDR3 spans 14 amino acids.

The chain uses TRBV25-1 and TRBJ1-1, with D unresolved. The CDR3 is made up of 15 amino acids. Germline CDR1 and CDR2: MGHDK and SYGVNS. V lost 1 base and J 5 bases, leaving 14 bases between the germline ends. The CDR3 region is CASSESQGGRTEAFF. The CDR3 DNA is TGTGCCAGCAGTGAATCGCAAGGAGGACGGACTGAAGCTTTCTTT.